This T cell receptor beta chain was retrieved from a study of CD8+ T cells in alopecia areata. Background on the study: A 6-month off-drug phase came after tofacitinib, which had lasted 6 to 18 months. Broader study findings: Scalp sample data also include resident alphabeta T cells from normal skin. It was lesional scalp, especially alopecia totalis/universalis, that showed higher clonality than normal scalp.

With respect to this clone: The antigen is undetermined.

The CDR3 totals 14 residues. V shed 4 bases and J shed 4 bases, with 13 bases lying between them. Per the germline V gene, CDR1 is SQVTM and CDR2 is ANQGSEA. Isolated RNA was reverse transcribed into cDNA used as the sequencing template. TCRdb's table, derived via immunoSEQ multiplex PCR, lists solely in-frame clones and lacks some. The repertoire holds approximately 210,000 clones, with 60% as singletons. Treatment given: oral pan-JAK inhibitor, 5-10 mg twice daily. The starting material was CD4+ T cells sorted from blood, obtained at week 24, from a patient treated with tofacitinib. The chain has TRBV29-1 and TRBJ2-2; TRBD1 or TRBD2 may be the D gene (5 bases each). This sequence originates from a human donor with alopecia areata. The chain's CDR3 is CSVGSGLSTGELFF. The CDR3 coding sequence is TGCAGCGTTGGGTCGGGGCTGAGCACCGGGGAGCTGTTTTTT.